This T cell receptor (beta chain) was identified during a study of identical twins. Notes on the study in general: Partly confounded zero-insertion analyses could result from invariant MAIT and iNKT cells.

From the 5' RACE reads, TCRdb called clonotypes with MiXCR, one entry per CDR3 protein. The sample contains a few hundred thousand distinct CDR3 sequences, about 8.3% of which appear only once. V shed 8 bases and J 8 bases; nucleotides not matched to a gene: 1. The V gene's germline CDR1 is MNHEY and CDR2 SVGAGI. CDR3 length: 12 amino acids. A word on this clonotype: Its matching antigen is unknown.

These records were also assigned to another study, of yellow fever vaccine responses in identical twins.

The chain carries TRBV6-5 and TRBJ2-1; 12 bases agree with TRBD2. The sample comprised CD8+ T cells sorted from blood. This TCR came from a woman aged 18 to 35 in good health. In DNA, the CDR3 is TGTGCCAGCGGACTAGCGGGATATGAGCAGTTCTTC. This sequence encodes CASGLAGYEQFF.